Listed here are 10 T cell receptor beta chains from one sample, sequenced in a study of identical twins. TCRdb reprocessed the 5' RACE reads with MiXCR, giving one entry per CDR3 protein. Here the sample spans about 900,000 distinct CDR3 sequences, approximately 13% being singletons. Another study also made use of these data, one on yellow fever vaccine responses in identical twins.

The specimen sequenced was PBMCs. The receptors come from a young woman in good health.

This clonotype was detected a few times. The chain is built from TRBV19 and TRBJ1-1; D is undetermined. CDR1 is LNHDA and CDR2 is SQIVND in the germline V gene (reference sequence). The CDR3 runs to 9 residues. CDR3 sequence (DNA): TGTGGTGTGGGAGACGGAGCTTTCTTT. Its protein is CGVGDGAFF.

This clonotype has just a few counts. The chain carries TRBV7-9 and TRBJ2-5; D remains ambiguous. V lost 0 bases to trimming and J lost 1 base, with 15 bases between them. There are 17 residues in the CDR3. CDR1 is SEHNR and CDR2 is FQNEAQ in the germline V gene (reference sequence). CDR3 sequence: CASSLAVGSPPQETQYF. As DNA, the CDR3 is TGTGCCAGCAGCTTAGCAGTGGGGTCCCCTCCCCAAGAGACCCAGTACTTC.

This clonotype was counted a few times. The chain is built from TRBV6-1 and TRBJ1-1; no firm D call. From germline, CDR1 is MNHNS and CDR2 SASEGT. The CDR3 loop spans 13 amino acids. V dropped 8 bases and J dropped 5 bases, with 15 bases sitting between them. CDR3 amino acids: CASGVLMGTEAFF. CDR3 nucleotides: TGTGCCAGCGGAGTCCTTATGGGGACTGAAGCTTTCTTT.

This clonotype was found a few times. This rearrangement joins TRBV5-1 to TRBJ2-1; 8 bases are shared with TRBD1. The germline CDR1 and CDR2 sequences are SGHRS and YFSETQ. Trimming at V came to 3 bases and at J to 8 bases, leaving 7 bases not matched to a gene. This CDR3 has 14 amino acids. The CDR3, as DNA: TGCGCCAGCAGCTCCCTACAGGGGGACGATGAGCAGTTCTTC. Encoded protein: CASSSLQGDDEQFF.

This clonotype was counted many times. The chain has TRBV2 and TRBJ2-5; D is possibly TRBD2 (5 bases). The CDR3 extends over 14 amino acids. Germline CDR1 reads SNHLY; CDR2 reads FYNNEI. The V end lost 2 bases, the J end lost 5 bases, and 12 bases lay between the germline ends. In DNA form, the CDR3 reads TGTGCCAGCAGTGAAATGGGGAGTAGGGAGACCCAGTACTTC. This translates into CASSEMGSRETQYF.

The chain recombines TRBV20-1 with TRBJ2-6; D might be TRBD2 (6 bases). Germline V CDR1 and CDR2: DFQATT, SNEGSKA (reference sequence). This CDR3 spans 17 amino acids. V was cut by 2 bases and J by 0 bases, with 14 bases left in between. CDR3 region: CSARPWGGSSGANVLTF. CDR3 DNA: TGCAGTGCTAGACCTTGGGGAGGTAGCTCTGGGGCCAACGTCCTGACTTTC.

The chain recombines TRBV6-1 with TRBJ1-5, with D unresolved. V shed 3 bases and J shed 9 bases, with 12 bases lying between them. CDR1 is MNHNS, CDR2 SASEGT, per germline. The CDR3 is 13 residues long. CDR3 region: CASSDSPLRPQHF. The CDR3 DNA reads TGTGCCAGCAGTGACAGTCCCTTAAGGCCCCAGCATTTT.

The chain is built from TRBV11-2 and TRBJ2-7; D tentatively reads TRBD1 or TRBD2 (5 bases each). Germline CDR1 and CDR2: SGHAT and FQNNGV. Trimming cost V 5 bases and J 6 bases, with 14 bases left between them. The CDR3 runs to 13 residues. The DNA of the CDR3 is TGTGCCAGCAGCCCACTCGTTGGGGGCGAGCAGTACTTC. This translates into CASSPLVGGEQYF. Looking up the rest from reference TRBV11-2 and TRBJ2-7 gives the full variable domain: EAGVAQSPRYKIIEKRQSVAFWCNPISGHATLYWYQQILGQGPKLLIQFQNNGVVDDSQLPKDRFSAERLKGVDSTLKIQPAKLEDSAVYLCASSPLVGGEQYFGPGTRLTVT.

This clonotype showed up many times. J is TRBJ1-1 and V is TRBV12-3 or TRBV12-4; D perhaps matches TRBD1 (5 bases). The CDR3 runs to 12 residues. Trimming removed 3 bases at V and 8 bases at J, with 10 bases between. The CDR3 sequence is CASSFPGGEAFF. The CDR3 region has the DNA TGTGCCAGCAGTTTCCCGGGGGGAGAAGCTTTCTTT.

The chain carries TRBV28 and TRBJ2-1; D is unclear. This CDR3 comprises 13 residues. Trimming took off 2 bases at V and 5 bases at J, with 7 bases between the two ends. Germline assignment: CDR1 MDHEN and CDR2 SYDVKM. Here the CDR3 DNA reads TGTGCCAGCAGTTTAACCAGTCACAATGAGCAGTTCTTC. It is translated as CASSLTSHNEQFF.